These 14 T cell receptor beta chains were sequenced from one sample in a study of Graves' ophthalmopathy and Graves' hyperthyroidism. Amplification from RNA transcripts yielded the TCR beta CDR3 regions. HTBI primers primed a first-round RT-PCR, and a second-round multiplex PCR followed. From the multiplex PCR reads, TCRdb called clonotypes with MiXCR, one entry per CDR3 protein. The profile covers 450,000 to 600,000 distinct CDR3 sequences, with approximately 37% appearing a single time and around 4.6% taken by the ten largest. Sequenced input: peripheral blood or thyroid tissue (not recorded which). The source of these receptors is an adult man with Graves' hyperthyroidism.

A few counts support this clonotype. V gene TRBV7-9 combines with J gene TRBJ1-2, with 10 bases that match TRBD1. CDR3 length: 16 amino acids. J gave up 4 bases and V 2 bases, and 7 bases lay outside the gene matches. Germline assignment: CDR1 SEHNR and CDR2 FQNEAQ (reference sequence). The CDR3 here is CASSLISGQGLYGYTF. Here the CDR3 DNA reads TGTGCCAGCAGCTTAATTTCGGGACAGGGGCTCTATGGCTACACCTTC. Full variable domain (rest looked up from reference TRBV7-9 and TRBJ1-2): DTGVSQNPRHKITKRGQNVTFRCDPISEHNRLYWYRQTLGQGPEFLTYFQNEAQLEKSRLLSDRFSAERPKGSFSTLEIQRTEQGDSAMYLCASSLISGQGLYGYTFGSGTRLTVV.

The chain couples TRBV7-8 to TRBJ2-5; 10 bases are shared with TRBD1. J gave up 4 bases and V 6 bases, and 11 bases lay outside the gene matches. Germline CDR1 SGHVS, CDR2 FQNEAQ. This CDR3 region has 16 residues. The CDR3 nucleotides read TGTGCCAGCAGTACATCGGGACAGGGGATTCGAGAGACCCAGTACTTC. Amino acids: CASSTSGQGIRETQYF.

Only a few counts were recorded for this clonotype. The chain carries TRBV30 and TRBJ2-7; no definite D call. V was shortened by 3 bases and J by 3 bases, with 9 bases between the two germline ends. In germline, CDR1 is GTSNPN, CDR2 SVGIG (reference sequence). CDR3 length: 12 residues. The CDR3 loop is CAWRTPNYEQYF. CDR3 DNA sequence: TGTGCCTGGAGGACACCGAACTACGAGCAGTACTTC.

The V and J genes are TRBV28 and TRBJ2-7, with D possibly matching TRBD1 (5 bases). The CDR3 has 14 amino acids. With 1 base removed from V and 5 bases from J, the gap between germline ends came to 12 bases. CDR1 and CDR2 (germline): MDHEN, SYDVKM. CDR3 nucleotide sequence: TGTGCCAGCAGTTTATCAGGTTCAGGGAACGAGCAGTACTTC. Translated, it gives CASSLSGSGNEQYF. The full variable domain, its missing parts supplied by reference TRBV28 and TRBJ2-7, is DVKVTQSSRYLVKRTGEKVFLECVQDMDHENMFWYRQDPGLGLRLIYFSYDVKMKEKGDIPEGYSVSREKKERFSLILESASTNQTSMYLCASSLSGSGNEQYFGPGTRLTVT.

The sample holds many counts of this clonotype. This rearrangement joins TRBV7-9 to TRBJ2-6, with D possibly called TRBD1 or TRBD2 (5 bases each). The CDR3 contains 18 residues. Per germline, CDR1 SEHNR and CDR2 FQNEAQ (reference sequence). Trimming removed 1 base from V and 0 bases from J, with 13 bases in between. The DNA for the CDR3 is TGTGCCAGCAGCTTAGTCGCCAGGGAGAACTCTGGGGCCAACGTCCTGACTTTC. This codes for CASSLVARENSGANVLTF.

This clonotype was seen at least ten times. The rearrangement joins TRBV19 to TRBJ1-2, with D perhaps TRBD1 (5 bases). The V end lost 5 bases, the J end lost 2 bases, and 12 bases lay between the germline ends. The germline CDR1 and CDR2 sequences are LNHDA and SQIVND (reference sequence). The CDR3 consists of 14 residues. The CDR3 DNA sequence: TGTGCCAGTAGTCGCCCCACAGGAAACTATGGCTACACCTTC. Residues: CASSRPTGNYGYTF.

Here the CDR3 DNA reads TGTGCCAGCAGCTACGGGAGTGGGGAGCAGTACTTC. Its protein product is CASSYGSGEQYF. This chain joins TRBV7-2 and TRBJ2-7, with a weak D call TRBD2 (6 bases). Trimming removed 4 bases at V and 7 bases at J, with 11 bases between. In germline, CDR1 is SGHTA, CDR2 FQGNSA. The CDR3 extends over 12 amino acids.

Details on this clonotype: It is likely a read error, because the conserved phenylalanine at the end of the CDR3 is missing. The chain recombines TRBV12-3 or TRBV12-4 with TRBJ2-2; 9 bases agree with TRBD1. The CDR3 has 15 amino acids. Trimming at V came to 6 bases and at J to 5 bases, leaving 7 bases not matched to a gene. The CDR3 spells CASSRQQGATGELFV. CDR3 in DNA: TGTGCCAGCAGCCGACAACAGGGGGCAACCGGGGAGCTGTTTGTT.

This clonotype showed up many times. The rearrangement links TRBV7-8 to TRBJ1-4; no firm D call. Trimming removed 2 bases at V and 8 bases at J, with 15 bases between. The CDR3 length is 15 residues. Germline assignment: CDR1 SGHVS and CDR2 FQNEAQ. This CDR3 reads CASSLHSLSGEKLFF. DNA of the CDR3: TGTGCCAGCAGCTTACACTCCCTAAGTGGGGAAAAACTGTTTTTT.

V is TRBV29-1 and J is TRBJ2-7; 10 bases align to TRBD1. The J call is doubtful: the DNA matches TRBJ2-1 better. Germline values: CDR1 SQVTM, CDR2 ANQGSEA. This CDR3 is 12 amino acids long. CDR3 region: CSGDRGYNEQFF. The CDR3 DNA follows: TGCAGCGGGGACAGGGGATACAATGAGCAGTTCTTC.

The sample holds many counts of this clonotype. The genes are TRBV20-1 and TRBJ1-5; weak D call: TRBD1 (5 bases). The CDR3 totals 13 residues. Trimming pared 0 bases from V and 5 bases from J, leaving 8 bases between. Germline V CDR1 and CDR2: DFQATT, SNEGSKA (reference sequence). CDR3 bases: TGCAGTGCTAGAGAGGTGACAGATCAGCCCCAGCATTTT. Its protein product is CSAREVTDQPQHF.

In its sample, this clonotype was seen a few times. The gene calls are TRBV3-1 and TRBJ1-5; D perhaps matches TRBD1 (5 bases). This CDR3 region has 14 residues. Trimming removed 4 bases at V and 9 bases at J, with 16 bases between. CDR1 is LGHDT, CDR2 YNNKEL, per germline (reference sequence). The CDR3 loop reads CASSPGTGVGPQHF. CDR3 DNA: TGTGCCAGCAGCCCAGGGACGGGTGTAGGGCCCCAGCATTTT.

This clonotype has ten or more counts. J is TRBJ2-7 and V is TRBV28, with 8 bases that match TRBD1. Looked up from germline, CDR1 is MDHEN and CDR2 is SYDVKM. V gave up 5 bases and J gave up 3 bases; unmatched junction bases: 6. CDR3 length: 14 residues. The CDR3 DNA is TGTGCCAGCAGTCCCTGGACAGGGATCTACGAGCAGTACTTC. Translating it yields CASSPWTGIYEQYF.

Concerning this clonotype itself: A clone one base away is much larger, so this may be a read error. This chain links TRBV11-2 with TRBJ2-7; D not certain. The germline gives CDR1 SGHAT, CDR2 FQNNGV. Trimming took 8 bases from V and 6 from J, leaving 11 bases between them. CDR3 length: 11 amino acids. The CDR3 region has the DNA TGTGCCAGCGGATCTACCGGCGAGCAGTACTTC. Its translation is CASGSTGEQYF.